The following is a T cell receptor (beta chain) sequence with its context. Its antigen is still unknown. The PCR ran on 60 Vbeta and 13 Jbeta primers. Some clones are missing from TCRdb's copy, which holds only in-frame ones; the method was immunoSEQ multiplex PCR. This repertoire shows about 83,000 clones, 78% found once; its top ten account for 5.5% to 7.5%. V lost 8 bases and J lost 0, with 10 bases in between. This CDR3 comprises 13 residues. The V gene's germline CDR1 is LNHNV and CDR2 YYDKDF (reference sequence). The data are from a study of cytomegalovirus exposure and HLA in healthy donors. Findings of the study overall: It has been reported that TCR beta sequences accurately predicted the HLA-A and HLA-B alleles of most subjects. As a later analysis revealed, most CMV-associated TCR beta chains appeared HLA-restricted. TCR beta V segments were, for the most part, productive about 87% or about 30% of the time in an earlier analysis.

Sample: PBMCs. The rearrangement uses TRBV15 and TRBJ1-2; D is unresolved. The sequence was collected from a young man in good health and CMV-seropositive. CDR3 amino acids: CATSVAANYGYTF. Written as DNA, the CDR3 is TGTGCCACCTCCGTGGCAGCTAACTATGGCTACACCTTC.